These 8 T cell receptor beta chains were all obtained from the same sample, sequenced in a study of OX40 agonist ivuxolimab in advanced cancers. Produced via immunoSEQ multiplex PCR; TCRdb's table is partial and in-frame only. The sample includes under 85,000 clones, around 88% of them seen just once. Sequencing used CD4+ or CD8+ T cells sorted from blood, obtained in a trial of the OX40 agonist ivuxolimab. Receptors originate from an adult with an advanced solid tumor such as melanoma, head and neck, liver or kidney cancer.

The chain uses TRBV19 and TRBJ1-5; unclear D gene. V was clipped by 1 base and J by 2 bases, with 18 bases between them. Germline V lookup: CDR1 LNHDA, CDR2 SQIVND (reference sequence). The length of the CDR3 is 18 residues. Written as DNA, the CDR3 is TGTGCCAGTAGTATAGCAGCAGTAGGCCTTTTCGGCAATCAGCCCCAGCATTTT. It encodes CASSIAAVGLFGNQPQHF.

The chain joins TRBV28 to TRBJ1-3; no firm D call. Germline V gene data show CDR1 as MDHEN and CDR2 as SYDVKM. Trimming took off 2 bases at V and 5 bases at J, with 4 bases between the two ends. This CDR3 is built from 12 residues. The CDR3 here is CASSLPRNTIYF. As DNA, the CDR3 is TGTGCCAGCAGTTTACCGCGAAACACCATATATTTT.

V and J are TRBV2 and TRBJ1-3; 9 bases fit TRBD1. After removal of 6 bases from V and 4 bases from J, the junction contained 7 bases not matched to a gene. CDR3 size: 15 residues. The V gene's germline CDR1 is SNHLY and CDR2 FYNNEI. CDR3 amino acids: CASSPTGGPGNTIYF. The CDR3 DNA follows: TGTGCCAGCAGCCCGACAGGGGGACCCGGAAACACCATATATTTT.

This chain uses TRBV18 with TRBJ1-2, with 8 positions matching TRBD1. V gave up 3 bases and J gave up 4 bases; unmatched junction bases: 7. Per the germline V gene, CDR1 is KGHSH and CDR2 is LQKENI. The CDR3 runs to 15 residues. Here the CDR3 DNA reads TGTGCCAGCTCACCCTCCAGGGGGCGCGGCTATGGCTACACCTTC. Translating it yields CASSPSRGRGYGYTF.

This clone was picked up one time. This sequence joins TRBV2 and TRBJ2-1, with 8 bases fitting TRBD2. Germline CDR1 and CDR2: SNHLY and FYNNEI. The junction had 3 bases not matched to a gene; V was cut back by 2 bases and J by 0 bases. The CDR3 extends over 16 amino acids. In DNA, the CDR3 is TGTGCCAGCAGTGAAAGGGGGACTAGCTCCTACAATGAGCAGTTCTTC. Encoded protein: CASSERGTSSYNEQFF. Full variable domain (outside the CDR3, taken from reference TRBV2 and TRBJ2-1): EPEVTQTPSHQVTQMGQEVILRCVPISNHLYFYWYRQILGQKVEFLVSFYNNEISEKSEIFDDQFSVERPDGSNFTLKIRSTKLEDSAMYFCASSERGTSSYNEQFFGPGTRLTVL.

This clone was counted once. The chain recombines TRBV7-2 with TRBJ2-5; 7 nucleotides agree with TRBD2. CDR1 and CDR2 from the germline V gene are SGHTA and FQGNSA. The CDR3 length is 13 residues. With V trimmed by 1 base and J by 7 bases, 3 bases remained unmatched. Here the CDR3 reads CASSLGASGTQYF. CDR3 DNA: TGTGCCAGCAGCTTAGGGGCTAGCGGGACCCAGTACTTC.

V usage is TRBV2 and J usage is TRBJ1-5; unclear D gene. Germline V CDR1 and CDR2: SNHLY, FYNNEI. The CDR3 has 13 residues. Trimming left V 4 bases short and J 6 bases short, with 10 bases between. The CDR3 here is CASSAEDVQPQHF. The CDR3 region has the DNA TGTGCCAGCAGTGCTGAGGATGTTCAGCCCCAGCATTTT.

The chain uses TRBV6-5 and TRBJ2-7; 13 bases align to TRBD2. The length of the CDR3 is 15 residues. Germline values: CDR1 MNHEY, CDR2 SVGAGI. Trimming took 6 bases from V and 4 from J; bases not matched to a gene: 6. The CDR3: CASRQLAGGPYEQYF. The CDR3 region has the DNA TGTGCCAGCAGGCAACTAGCGGGGGGGCCTTACGAGCAGTACTTC.